The 9 T cell receptor beta chains below were found in one sample sequenced in a study of cytomegalovirus exposure and HLA in healthy donors. Both 60 Vbeta primers and 13 Jbeta primers went into the PCR. Sequencing was performed with immunoSEQ multiplex PCR; in TCRdb, only in-frame clones are kept and a portion is missing. The sample shows about 230,000 clones, 70% to 85% of them seen only once. Source material: PBMCs. Receptor source: a woman aged 55-69 years in good health and CMV-seropositive.

J is TRBJ1-1 and V is TRBV5-1; TRBD1 agrees at 7 bases. Germline CDR1 is SGHRS and CDR2 is YFSETQ. V shed 4 bases and J 4 bases; nucleotides not matched to a gene: 7. The CDR3 covers 14 residues. The CDR3 DNA sequence: TGCGCCAGCAGCATCCAGGGGGAATCCACTGAAGCTTTCTTT. Translated, it gives CASSIQGESTEAFF.

Comments on this clone: In the same sample, other DNA sequences code for this CDR3. This chain connects TRBV10-3 to TRBJ1-3; D may be TRBD1 (5 bases). Per germline, CDR1 ENHRY and CDR2 SYGVKD. Trimming left V 7 bases short and J 0 bases short, with 10 bases between. This CDR3 region has 14 residues. DNA for the CDR3: TGTGCCATCAAAGACAGCCTCTCTGGAAACACCATATATTTT. Residues: CAIKDSLSGNTIYF.

This rearrangement joins TRBV4-3 to TRBJ2-7; D not resolved. The CDR3 extends over 15 amino acids. CDR1 and CDR2 (germline): LGHNA, YSLEER. Trimming pared 0 bases from V and 2 bases from J, leaving 11 bases between. DNA for the CDR3: TGCGCCAGCAGCCAAGATTATACTATCACCTACGAGCAGTACTTC. Encoded protein: CASSQDYTITYEQYF.

This clone was observed once. V gene TRBV27 combines with J gene TRBJ2-3, with D perhaps TRBD2 (7 bases). The CDR3 spans 15 residues. Germline-derived CDR1 and CDR2 are MNHEY and SMNVEV (reference sequence). Trimming cost V 7 bases and J 1 base, with 15 bases left between them. The chain's CDR3 is CASKKGGSGTDTQYF. CDR3 in DNA: TGTGCCAGCAAAAAGGGGGGGTCTGGCACAGATACGCAGTATTTT.

The rearrangement uses TRBV19 and TRBJ2-5; the D gene is possibly TRBD1 (6 bases). The CDR3 extends over 14 amino acids. Germline V gene data show CDR1 as LNHDA and CDR2 as SQIVND (reference sequence). Deletions cut 5 bases from V and 2 bases from J, with 12 bases between. CDR3 DNA: TGTGCCAGTAGTCAACGACAGGTTCAAGAGACCCAGTACTTC. It yields the protein CASSQRQVQETQYF.

The chain employs TRBV30 and TRBJ2-5; 13 bases match TRBD2. V shed 5 bases, J shed 1 base, and the junction held 7 bases outside the gene matches. Germline CDR1 and CDR2: GTSNPN and SVGIG (reference sequence). CDR3 size: 16 residues. CDR3 DNA: TGTGCCTGGGGGACTAGCGGGGCGCCCCTCCAAGAGACCCAGTACTTC. Its protein product is CAWGTSGAPLQETQYF.

This clone occurred once. The J gene is TRBJ2-3, the V gene TRBV11-2; tentatively, D is TRBD2 (5 bases). CDR3 length equals 16 residues. V lost 3 bases and J lost 0, with 13 bases in between. Germline V gene lookup returns CDR1 SGHAT and CDR2 FQNNGV. CDR3 DNA: TGTGCCAGCAGCTTGAACCGGGGATCTAGCACAGATACGCAGTATTTT. Translating it yields CASSLNRGSSTDTQYF.

V usage is TRBV4-1 and J usage is TRBJ2-1; 9 bases match TRBD2. V lost 4 bases, J lost 3 bases, and 1 base stayed unmatched. The germline V gene encodes CDR1 MGHRA and CDR2 YSYEKL. The CDR3 is 14 amino acids. The chain's CDR3 is CASSLLAGYNEQFF. The CDR3 DNA reads as TGCGCCAGCAGCCTACTAGCGGGCTACAATGAGCAGTTCTTC.

The V call is TRBV5-1, the J call TRBJ2-7, with TRBD2 matching over 8 bases. The trim removed 0 bases at V and 4 bases at J, leaving 3 bases unmatched. The CDR3 spans 14 residues. The germline V gene encodes CDR1 SGHRS and CDR2 YFSETQ. The CDR3 nucleotides read TGCGCCAGCAGCTTGGGGGGACTAGTGTACGAGCAGTACTTC. Its translation is CASSLGGLVYEQYF.